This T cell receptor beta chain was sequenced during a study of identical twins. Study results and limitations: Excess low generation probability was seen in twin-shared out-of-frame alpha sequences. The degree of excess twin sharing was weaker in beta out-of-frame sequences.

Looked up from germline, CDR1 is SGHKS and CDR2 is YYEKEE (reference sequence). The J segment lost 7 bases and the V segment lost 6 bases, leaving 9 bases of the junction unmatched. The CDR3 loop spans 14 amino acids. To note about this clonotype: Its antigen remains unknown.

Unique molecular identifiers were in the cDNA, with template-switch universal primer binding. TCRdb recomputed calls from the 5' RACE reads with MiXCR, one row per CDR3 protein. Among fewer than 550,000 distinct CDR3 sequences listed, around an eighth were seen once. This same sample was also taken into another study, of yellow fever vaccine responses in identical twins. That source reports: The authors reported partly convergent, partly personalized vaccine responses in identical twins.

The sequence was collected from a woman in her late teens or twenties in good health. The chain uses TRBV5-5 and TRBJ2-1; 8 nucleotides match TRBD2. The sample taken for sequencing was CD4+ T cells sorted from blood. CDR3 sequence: CASIPGGGANEQFF. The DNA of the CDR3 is TGTGCCAGCATTCCCGGGGGGGGGGCAAATGAGCAGTTCTTC. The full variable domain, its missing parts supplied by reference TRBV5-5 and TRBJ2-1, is DAGVTQSPTHLIKTRGQQVTLRCSPISGHKSVSWYQQVLGQGPQFIFQYYEKEERGRGNFPDRFSARQFPNYSSELNVNALLLGDSALYLCASIPGGGANEQFFGPGTRLTVL.